This is a list of T cell receptor beta chains from one sample in a study of regulatory T cells in long-lasting Graves disease. TCRdb independently ran MiXCR on the multiplex PCR reads; one entry per CDR3 protein. Among about 430,000 distinct CDR3 sequences, 15% were seen once, and the ten largest hold approximately 7.8%. A further study also used this sample, focusing on T cells in Graves' hyperthyroidism and ophthalmopathy.

The sequences come from peripheral blood mononuclear cells (PBMCs), collected at new diagnosis, from a patient treated with antithyroid drugs. The receptors stem from a woman aged 40 to 50 with Graves disease. Both conserved end residues are part of each CDR3. The order of the fields is CDR3 DNA, CDR3 protein, clone size, D gene, J gene, V gene. The D gene is left open where the match is weak. Not all rows give a size; the values are once, few, many and, for expanded clones, a class.

TGTGCCAGCAGTTTGTACGGAGCGGGCACAGATACGCAGTATTTT CASSLYGAGTDTQYF many . TRBJ2-3 TRBV28
TGCAGCGTTGTGGGGCTAGCGGGATTCGCCGAGCAGTACTTC CSVVGLAGFAEQYF . TRBD2 TRBJ2-7 TRBV29-1
TGTGCCAGCAGTTTACGGGGGGAAACCTACGAGCAGTACTTC CASSLRGETYEQYF . TRBD2 TRBJ2-7 TRBV27
TGTGCCAGCAGCCAAAGCGCTGGCGGGAGACCCACCGGTACCCAGTACTTC CASSQSAGGRPTGTQYF many TRBD2 TRBJ2-5 TRBV3-1
TGTGCCACCAGTGATCCGTTGGAAGCGGCTGGCTACACCTTC CATSDPLEAAGYTF few . TRBJ1-2 TRBV24-1
TGTGCCACCGGCTCCGACAGAGATCAGCCCCAGCATTTT CATGSDRDQPQHF . . TRBJ1-5 TRBV7-8
TGTGCCAGCTCACCCCGGGCCTCTACCTACGAGCAGTACTTC CASSPRASTYEQYF many . TRBJ2-7 TRBV18
TGTGCCAGCAGCCAAGCAGGAGGGGAAAAACTGTTTTTT CASSQAGGEKLFF many . TRBJ1-4 TRBV3-1
TGTGCCAGCAGTTTGGAGCGGGAGTTTTCCTACAATGAGCAGTTCTTC CASSLEREFSYNEQFF many TRBD2 TRBJ2-1 TRBV28
TGTGCCAGCAGCTTCGGTCACACCGGGGAGCTGTTTTTT CASSFGHTGELFF . . TRBJ2-2 TRBV5-6
TGTGCCAGCAGTTTGGGTTTGGACAGGGGAGCTAACTATGGCTACACCTTC CASSLGLDRGANYGYTF few TRBD1 TRBJ1-2 TRBV12-3/TRBV12-4
TGTGCCAGCAGACCACTAGCGGGGGACAATGAGCAGTTCTTC CASRPLAGDNEQFF many TRBD2 TRBJ2-1 TRBV12-3/TRBV12-4
TGTGCCAGCAGCAGTGGGGACAAAAACATTCAGTACTTC CASSSGDKNIQYF many . TRBJ2-4 TRBV12-3/TRBV12-4
TGTGCCAGCAGCTTGCAAGGGTCTGGTTCGGACTATGGCTACACCTTC CASSLQGSGSDYGYTF many . TRBJ1-2 TRBV7-6
TGTGCCAGCAGCAAGAAGGTATTTCTAGCAGGCACCGGGGAGCTGTTTTTT CASSKKVFLAGTGELFF few . TRBJ2-2 TRBV5-6
TGCGCCAGCAGCTTTGGGACTACCAACACCGGGGAGCTGTTTTTT CASSFGTTNTGELFF many TRBD2 TRBJ2-2 TRBV5-1
TGCAGTGCTTGGGACTATCGACAAGAGACCCAGTACTTC CSAWDYRQETQYF . TRBD2 TRBJ2-5 TRBV20-1
TGTGCCAGCAGCTTAATACAGGGACCGAACACTGAAGCTTTCTTT CASSLIQGPNTEAFF many . TRBJ1-1 TRBV5-5
TGTGCCAGCAGTTACCTTGACAGGACCAATCAGCCCCAGCATTTT CASSYLDRTNQPQHF few . TRBJ1-5 TRBV6-5
TGTGCCAGCAGCACCTTCGGGCGGGTCGAGTACAATGAGCAGTTCTTC CASSTFGRVEYNEQFF . . TRBJ2-1 TRBV7-9
TGTGCCAGCAGCCAGACGGGGGGACTAGCGAGAAACGAGCAGTACTTC CASSQTGGLARNEQYF . TRBD2 TRBJ2-7 TRBV9
TGTGCCAGCAGCTTGGCGGTGCGGGAGATGTCGTTCTTC CASSLAVREMSFF . TRBD2 TRBJ2-1 TRBV5-6
TGTGCCAGCTCACCACGGGGGGCCTCCACAGATACGCAGTATTTT CASSPRGASTDTQYF many . TRBJ2-3 TRBV18
TGCAGCGTTGATTGGGGGGGCCGGATTGAGCAGTTCTTC CSVDWGGRIEQFF many . TRBJ2-1 TRBV29-1
TGTGCCAGCAGTTTGGGGGTAGCGGGAGAGGTCGAGCAGTACTTC CASSLGVAGEVEQYF many TRBD2 TRBJ2-7 TRBV28
TGTGCCAGCACCAAACAGGGGGCAGGCAATCAGCCCCAGCATTTT CASTKQGAGNQPQHF . TRBD1 TRBJ1-5 TRBV28
TGTGCCAGCAGCGCAGAGAGAATTGAGAACACCGGGGAGCTGTTTTTT CASSAERIENTGELFF . . TRBJ2-2 TRBV9
TGTGCCAGCAGTGGGGAGGGATTCAGCTACGAGCAGTACTTC CASSGEGFSYEQYF few TRBD2 TRBJ2-7 TRBV2
TGTGCCAGCAGCGTGGGGGGAAACAATGAGCAGTTCTTC CASSVGGNNEQFF many . TRBJ2-1 TRBV7-3
TGTGCCAGCAGCCCCTTAGAGGGGTCCGTGCAAGATACGCAGTATTTT CASSPLEGSVQDTQYF few . TRBJ2-3 TRBV9
TGTGCCAGCAGCCAAAGGGACAGAACAGATACGCAGTATTTT CASSQRDRTDTQYF . TRBD1 TRBJ2-3 TRBV7-2
TGTGCCAGCAGCCAGACTAGCAGCGACGAGCAGTACTTC CASSQTSSDEQYF many TRBD2 TRBJ2-7 TRBV11-2
TGTGCCAGCGGGACCGGGACTAGTCCGACAGATACGCAGTATTTT CASGTGTSPTDTQYF many TRBD2 TRBJ2-3 TRBV7-9
TGTGCCAGTAGTATTTCGGGGGGCAGGGAGCAGTTCTTC CASSISGGREQFF few . TRBJ2-1 TRBV19
TGTGCCAGCAGCCATACAGGGGGCACGGGCTATGGCTACACCTTC CASSHTGGTGYGYTF . TRBD1 TRBJ1-2 TRBV3-1
TGTGCCAGCAGTGTCAACAGGGCGAACACTGAAGCTTTCTTT CASSVNRANTEAFF many . TRBJ1-1 TRBV6-1
TGTGCCAGCAGCCAAACCCTGGGGGGGACTAGCGGGGGGGGCAATGAGCAGTTCTTC CASSQTLGGTSGGGNEQFF . TRBD2 TRBJ2-1 TRBV7-9
TGTGCCAGCAGTCCCACTTCGAGGGCAGGGGGCGCGGGGTTTACTGAAGCTTTCTTT CASSPTSRAGGAGFTEAFF once TRBD1 TRBJ1-1 TRBV12-3/TRBV12-4
TGTGCCAGTGGACCTGGGGGCCTGTTCTCTGGGGCCAACGTCCTGACTTTC CASGPGGLFSGANVLTF . . TRBJ2-6 TRBV7-3
TGTGCCAGCAGCTTAGTCCGTAGCAGGAGGGGGAAGGGTGAGCAGTTCTTC CASSLVRSRRGKGEQFF . . TRBJ2-1 TRBV7-2
TGTGCCAGCAGCCCTGCGGGCTATACTAGCACAGATACGCAGTATTTT CASSPAGYTSTDTQYF many . TRBJ2-3 TRBV3-1
TGCGCCAGCAGCTTGGATGGGGGGCCCTCTGGAAACACCATATATTTT CASSLDGGPSGNTIYF many . TRBJ1-3 TRBV5-1
TGCGCCAGCAGCCCGAACTCAGGTGAAGCTTTCTTT CASSPNSGEAFF few . TRBJ1-1 TRBV5-1
TGTGCCAGCAGCCTAAGACTAGCGGGAGGGTGGACAGATACGCAGTATTTT CASSLRLAGGWTDTQYF few TRBD2 TRBJ2-3 TRBV7-6
TGTGCCACCAGCAGAGATCGGGCAGCTCCAACTAATGAAAAACTGTTTTTT CATSRDRAAPTNEKLFF many . TRBJ1-4 TRBV15
TGCGCCAGCAGCCTCTTTTCCGACCAAGAGACCCAGTACTTC CASSLFSDQETQYF . . TRBJ2-5 TRBV5-1
TGCAGTGCTAGAGCGAAAGGCTACACCTTC CSARAKGYTF many . TRBJ1-2 TRBV20-1
TGTGCCAGCAGCGTCGGGACTAGCGGTAACTACGAGCAGTACTTC CASSVGTSGNYEQYF many TRBD2 TRBJ2-7 TRBV11-2
TGTGCCACCATTCGGTCTCCGGGGGAAGAGACCCAGTACTTC CATIRSPGEETQYF many . TRBJ2-5 TRBV28
TGTGCCAGCAGAAAGGCCACTGAAGCTTTCTTT CASRKATEAFF many . TRBJ1-1 TRBV12-3/TRBV12-4
TGTGCCAGCAGCTCTTGGGGGACTAGCGGGAGAAATGAGCAGTTCTTC CASSSWGTSGRNEQFF many TRBD2 TRBJ2-1 TRBV11-2
TGTGCCAGCAGCGAGGGACAGGGGGTCTACAATGAGCAGTTCTTC CASSEGQGVYNEQFF many TRBD1 TRBJ2-1 TRBV7-8
TGTGCCAGCAGGGGCCACTCCTACGAGCAGTACTTC CASRGHSYEQYF many . TRBJ2-7 TRBV12-3/TRBV12-4
TGTGCCAGCAGTTTATCGGGACTAGGGTCCTACGAGCAGTACTTC CASSLSGLGSYEQYF few TRBD2 TRBJ2-7 TRBV27